Below, one T cell receptor beta chain is given with its context. This clone is medium-sized (0.01 to 0.1%) in terms of sample share. Its antigen is unknown. Base quality data are lacking; no much larger clone is found one base away. TCRbeta CDR3 regions were amplified from genomic DNA using the immunoSEQ Assay, a bias-controlled multiplex PCR. The original pipeline was this. The number of nucleated cells in each sample was estimated from the amplification of reference gene primers within the assay. To quantify the absolute abundance of each unique TCRbeta CDR3 rearrangement, sequence reads were collapsed and filtered. For each sample, productive Simpson clonality was calculated by taking the square root of Simpson's diversity index across productive rearrangements. Here the immuneACCESS table is served through TCRdb, limited to in-frame sequences with V and J called. Missing clones are a known gap in these copies; in checked studies unresolved V genes cover under half, and the rest lacks a known reason. Clone size and V and J calls were adopted from that table, with D and trimming inferred from the DNA. The sample table contains some 48,000 clones; only one count was recorded for approximately 88% of them. Of the sample, 3% falls within the top ten clones.

The sample is drawn from a study of blood T cell repertoires in COVID-19 (dated by TCRdb to 2018 to 2021). As for the study more broadly: The collaborator samples originated in the United States, Italy and Spain and spanned the acute and convalescent phases of COVID-19. The material from the prospective study consisted of cDNA or gDNA derived from T cells, B-cell-depleted T cells, or PBMCs. Deeply sampled blood TCRbeta repertoires from subjects exposed to, actively infected with, or recovered from COVID-19 were included in the dataset. The repertoires were released in a freely available public database intended as a resource for research on the immune response to SARS-CoV-2. The samples were drawn from two sources: the first 160 participants of the ongoing ImmuneRACE study, and 950 to 1,500 subjects contributed by 6 global collaborators. Nearly every sample came with metadata listing a de-identified subject ID, COVID-19 status, age in years and sex. HLA class I and class II types, where available, came from metadata supplied by the sample provider rather than from assay-based typing. What the study reported, not specific to this receptor: The amount of clinical and demographic metadata varied by source and participant and was provided uncurated.

Whole blood was collected in K2EDTA tubes by collaborating institutions according to the institutions' own protocols. Collaborator samples were shipped for TCRbeta analysis as frozen whole blood, isolated PBMCs, or DNA extracted from either sample type. Sequencing input: peripheral blood. This clonotype was obtained from a man aged 45-60 years with active COVID-19.

The CDR3 protein sequence reads: CASRAGGYTF. The nucleotides are TGTGCCAGCAGGGCGGGTGGCTACACCTTC. This chain is built from TRBV6-6 and TRBJ1-2; too little of a D gene remains to name it. The cysteine opens and the phenylalanine closes a CDR3 of 10 amino acids. The only DNA kept is the CDR3, 30 bases in frame from the first base. The junction carries 6 bases between V and J, which are trimmed by 6 bases and 7 bases respectively. The germline V gene (reference sequence) provides CDR1 MNHNY and CDR2 SVGAGI.